This is a list of T cell receptor beta chains from one sample in a study of T cells after yellow fever vaccination. TCRdb reanalysed the 5' RACE reads using MiXCR and keeps one entry per CDR3 protein. The sample records about 110,000 distinct CDR3 sequences, approximately 8.4% being singletons. Sequencing was performed on CD8+ T cells sorted from PBMCs, taken 45 days after the yellow fever booster vaccination. The receptors here all came from a man aged 25-40 years who received the YFV17D yellow fever vaccine. The CDR3 runs from the conserved cysteine through the conserved F or W. D genes are given only for firm matches. Not all rows give a size; the values are once, few, many and, for expanded clones, a class.

>TRBV7-6|TRBD1|many|TRBJ1-4
CASSLALEGADEKLFF
TGTGCCAGCAGCTTAGCGCTGGAGGGGGCGGATGAAAAACTGTTTTTT
>TRBV6-5|TRBD2|many|TRBJ2-1
CASRRTSGRSHSYNEQFF
TGTGCCAGCAGGAGGACTAGCGGGAGGTCCCACTCCTACAATGAGCAGTTCTTC
>TRBV6-5|NA|few|TRBJ2-3
CASSYSHRSDTQYF
TGTGCCAGCAGTTATTCACATAGGAGTGATACGCAGTATTTT
>TRBV27|NA|many|TRBJ1-2
CASSFSRGYDGYTF
TGTGCCAGCAGTTTTTCAAGAGGGTACGATGGCTACACCTTC
>TRBV7-3|NA|many|TRBJ1-1
CASSLTGSVTEAFF
TGTGCCAGCAGCTTAACTGGGTCAGTCACTGAAGCTTTCTTT
>TRBV5-1|TRBD1|NA|TRBJ2-1
CASSLPGQGDNEQFF
TGCGCCAGCAGCTTACCGGGACAGGGGGACAATGAGCAGTTCTTC
>TRBV12-3/TRBV12-4|TRBD2|many|TRBJ2-3
CASSFRGSGTDTQYF
TGTGCCAGCAGTTTTCGCGGGAGCGGCACAGATACGCAGTATTTT
>TRBV4-3|TRBD2|many|TRBJ2-1
CASSQDGTSHNEQFF
TGCGCCAGCAGCCAAGATGGGACTAGCCACAATGAGCAGTTCTTC
>TRBV7-2|NA|few|TRBJ2-7
CASSLYSGKFDEQYF
TGTGCCAGCAGCTTATATTCCGGGAAGTTCGACGAGCAGTACTTC
>TRBV11-2|NA|NA|TRBJ2-2
CASSLSTSGTGELFF
TGTGCCAGCAGCTTATCTACGTCGGGGACCGGGGAGCTGTTTTTT
>TRBV6-5|TRBD2|many|TRBJ2-1
CASSYLGTSGMSGYNEQFF
TGTGCCAGCAGTTACTTAGGGACTAGCGGGATGTCTGGTTACAATGAGCAGTTCTTC
>TRBV7-2|NA|many|TRBJ2-3
CASSGRDQYF
TGTGCCAGCAGCGGCCGGGATCAGTATTTT
>TRBV14|TRBD2|NA|TRBJ2-7
CASSQSGTIPYEQYF
TGTGCCAGCAGCCAATCCGGGACTATCCCCTACGAGCAGTACTTC
>TRBV20-1|NA|few|TRBJ2-7
CSARDRVGLGRLGEQYF
TGCAGTGCTAGAGATCGGGTAGGGCTGGGAAGACTAGGGGAGCAGTACTTC
>TRBV7-2|NA|many|TRBJ1-1
CASSWDRTEAFF
TGTGCCAGCAGCTGGGACCGCACTGAAGCTTTCTTT